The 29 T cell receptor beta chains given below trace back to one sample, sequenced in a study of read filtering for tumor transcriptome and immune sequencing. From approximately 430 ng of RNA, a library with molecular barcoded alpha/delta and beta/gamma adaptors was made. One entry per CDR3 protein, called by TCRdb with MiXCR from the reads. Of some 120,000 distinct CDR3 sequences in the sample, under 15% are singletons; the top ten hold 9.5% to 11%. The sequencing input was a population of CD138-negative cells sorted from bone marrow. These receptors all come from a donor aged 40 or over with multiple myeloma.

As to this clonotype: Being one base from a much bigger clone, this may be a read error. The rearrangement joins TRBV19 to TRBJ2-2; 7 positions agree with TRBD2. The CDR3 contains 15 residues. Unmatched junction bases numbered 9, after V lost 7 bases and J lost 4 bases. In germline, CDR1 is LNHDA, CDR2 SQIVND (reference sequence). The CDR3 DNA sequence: TGTGCCAGTAATGCTCCGGGACTACTCACCGGGGAGCTGTTTTTT. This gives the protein CASNAPGLLTGELFF.

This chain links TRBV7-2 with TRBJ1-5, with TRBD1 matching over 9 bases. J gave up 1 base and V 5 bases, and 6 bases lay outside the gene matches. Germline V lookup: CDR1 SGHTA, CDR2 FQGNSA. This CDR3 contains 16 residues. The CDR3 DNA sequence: TGTGCCAGCAGCCCCCTGGACAGGGGAAGCAATCAGCCCCAGCATTTT. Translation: CASSPLDRGSNQPQHF.

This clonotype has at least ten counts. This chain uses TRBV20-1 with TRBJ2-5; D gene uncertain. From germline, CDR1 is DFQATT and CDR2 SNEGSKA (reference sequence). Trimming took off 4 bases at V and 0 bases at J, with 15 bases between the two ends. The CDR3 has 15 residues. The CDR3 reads CSATEEGRYQETQYF. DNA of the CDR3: TGCAGTGCTACCGAAGAAGGCCGCTACCAAGAGACCCAGTACTTC.

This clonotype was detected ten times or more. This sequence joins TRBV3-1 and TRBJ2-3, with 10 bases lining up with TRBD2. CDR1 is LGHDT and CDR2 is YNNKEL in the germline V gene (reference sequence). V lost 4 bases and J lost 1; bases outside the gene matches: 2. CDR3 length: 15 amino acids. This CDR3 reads CASSLGTSGTDTQYF. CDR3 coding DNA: TGTGCCAGCAGCCTCGGGACTAGCGGCACAGATACGCAGTATTTT.

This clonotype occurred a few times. CDR3 sequence reads: CAISESGRELREQYF. CDR3 in DNA: TGTGCCATCAGTGAGTCCGGGCGGGAGTTGCGGGAGCAGTACTTC. The gene calls are TRBV10-3 and TRBJ2-7; TRBD2 aligns across 7 bases. J was trimmed by 7 bases and V by 0 bases; bases with no gene match: 9. CDR3 length: 15 amino acids. Germline V gene data show CDR1 as ENHRY and CDR2 as SYGVKD.

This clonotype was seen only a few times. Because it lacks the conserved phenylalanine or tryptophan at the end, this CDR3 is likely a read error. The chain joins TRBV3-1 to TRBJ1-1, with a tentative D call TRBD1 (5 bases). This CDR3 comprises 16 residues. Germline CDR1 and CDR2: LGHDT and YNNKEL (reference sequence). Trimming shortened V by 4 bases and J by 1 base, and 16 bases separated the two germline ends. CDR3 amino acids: CASSPSSGGWNTEAFL. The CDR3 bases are TGTGCCAGCAGCCCCAGCTCTGGGGGATGGAACACTGAAGCTTTCTTA.

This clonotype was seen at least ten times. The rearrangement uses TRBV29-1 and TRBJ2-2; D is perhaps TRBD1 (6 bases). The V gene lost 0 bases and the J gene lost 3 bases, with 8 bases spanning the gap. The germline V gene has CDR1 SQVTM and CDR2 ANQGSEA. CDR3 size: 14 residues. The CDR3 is CSVEDRGDTGELFF. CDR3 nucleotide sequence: TGCAGCGTTGAAGACAGGGGTGACACCGGGGAGCTGTTTTTT.

CDR3 bases: TGCAGCGTTACTAGCGGGGGGAAGGTAGATACGCAGTATTTT. Translating gives CSVTSGGKVDTQYF. This chain connects TRBV29-1 to TRBJ2-3, with 12 bases aligning to TRBD2. This CDR3 comprises 14 residues. Trimming removed 5 bases from V and 5 bases from J; junction bases left unmatched: 5. Germline V gene lookup returns CDR1 SQVTM and CDR2 ANQGSEA.

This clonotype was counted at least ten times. The CDR3 spells CSARDLAGGYTDTQYF. CDR3 nucleotide sequence: TGCAGTGCTAGAGATCTTGCGGGGGGTTACACAGATACGCAGTATTTT. This sequence joins TRBV20-1 and TRBJ2-3; 8 nucleotides align to TRBD2. The germline CDR1 and CDR2 sequences are DFQATT and SNEGSKA (reference sequence). The J segment lost 2 bases and the V segment lost 0 bases, leaving 7 bases of the junction unmatched. The CDR3 is 16 residues long.

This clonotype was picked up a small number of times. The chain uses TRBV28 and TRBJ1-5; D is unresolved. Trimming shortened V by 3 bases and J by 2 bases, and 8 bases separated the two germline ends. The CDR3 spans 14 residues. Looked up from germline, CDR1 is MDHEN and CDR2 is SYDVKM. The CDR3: CASSFLVGNQPQHF. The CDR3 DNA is TGTGCCAGCAGTTTTTTGGTCGGCAATCAGCCCCAGCATTTT.

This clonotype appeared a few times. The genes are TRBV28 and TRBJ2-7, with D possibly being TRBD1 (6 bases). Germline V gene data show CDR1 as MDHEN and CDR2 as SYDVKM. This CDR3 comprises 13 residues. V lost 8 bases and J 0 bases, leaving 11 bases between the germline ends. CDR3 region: CASGPGASYEQYF. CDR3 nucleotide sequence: TGTGCCAGCGGACCAGGGGCCTCCTACGAGCAGTACTTC.

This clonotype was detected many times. This CDR3 reads CYRETGGITGELFF. The CDR3 DNA reads as TGTTATCGAGAGACAGGGGGCATCACCGGGGAGCTGTTTTTT. The chain uses TRBV6-4 and TRBJ2-2; 10 nucleotides match TRBD1. The CDR3 runs 14 residues. Germline V gene sequence: CDR1 MRHNA, CDR2 SNTAGT.

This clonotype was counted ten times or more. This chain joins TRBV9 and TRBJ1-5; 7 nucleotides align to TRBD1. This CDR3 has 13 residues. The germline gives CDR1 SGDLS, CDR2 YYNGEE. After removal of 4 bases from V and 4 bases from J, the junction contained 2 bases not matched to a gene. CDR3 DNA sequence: TGTGCCAGCAGCCCAGGGGGGAATCAGCCCCAGCATTTT. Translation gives CASSPGGNQPQHF.

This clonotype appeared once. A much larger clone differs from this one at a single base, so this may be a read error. CDR3 protein: CAWSPGWASGGLFF. Written as DNA, the CDR3 is TGTGCCTGGAGTCCGGGCTGGGCGTCCGGGGGGCTGTTTTTT. The chain links TRBV30 to TRBJ2-2; a weak D match, TRBD2 (6 bases). The CDR3 totals 14 residues. CDR1 is GTSNPN and CDR2 is SVGIG in the germline V gene (reference sequence).

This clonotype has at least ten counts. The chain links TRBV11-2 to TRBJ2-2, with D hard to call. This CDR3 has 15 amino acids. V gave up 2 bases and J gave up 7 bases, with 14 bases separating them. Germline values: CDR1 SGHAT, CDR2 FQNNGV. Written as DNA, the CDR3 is TGTGCCAGCAGCTTAAGGGAAACCCATGGCGGGGAGCTGTTTTTT. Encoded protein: CASSLRETHGGELFF.

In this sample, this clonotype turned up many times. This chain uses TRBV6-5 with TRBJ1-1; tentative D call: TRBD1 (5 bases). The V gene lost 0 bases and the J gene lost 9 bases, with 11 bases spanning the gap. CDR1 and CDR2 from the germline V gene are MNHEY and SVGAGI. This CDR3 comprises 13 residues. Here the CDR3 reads CASSYSDGAKAFF. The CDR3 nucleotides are TGTGCCAGCAGTTACTCAGATGGGGCTAAAGCTTTCTTT.

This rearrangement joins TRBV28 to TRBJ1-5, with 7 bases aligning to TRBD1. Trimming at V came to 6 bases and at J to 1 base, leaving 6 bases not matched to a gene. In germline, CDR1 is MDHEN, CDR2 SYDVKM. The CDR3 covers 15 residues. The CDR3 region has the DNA TGTGCCAGCAGCACGACAGGGTGGAGCAATCAGCCCCAGCATTTT. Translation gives CASSTTGWSNQPQHF.

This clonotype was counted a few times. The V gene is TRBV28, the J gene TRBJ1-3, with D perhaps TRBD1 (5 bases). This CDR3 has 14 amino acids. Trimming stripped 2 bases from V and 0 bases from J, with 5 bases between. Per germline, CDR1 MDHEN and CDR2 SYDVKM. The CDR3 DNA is TGTGCCAGCAGTTTAGGGACCTCTGGAAACACCATATATTTT. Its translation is CASSLGTSGNTIYF.

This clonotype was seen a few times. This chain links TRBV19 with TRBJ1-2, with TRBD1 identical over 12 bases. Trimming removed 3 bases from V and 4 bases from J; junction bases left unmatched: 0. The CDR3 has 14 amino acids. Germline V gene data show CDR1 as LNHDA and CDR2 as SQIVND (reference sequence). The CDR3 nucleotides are TGTGCCAGTAGTATGGGACAGGGGGCCTATGGCTACACCTTC. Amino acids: CASSMGQGAYGYTF. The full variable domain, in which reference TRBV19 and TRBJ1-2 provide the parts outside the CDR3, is DGGITQSPKYLFRKEGQNVTLSCEQNLNHDAMYWYRQDPGQGLRLIYYSQIVNDFQKGDIAEGYSVSREKKESFPLTVTSAQKNPTAFYLCASSMGQGAYGYTFGSGTRLTVV.

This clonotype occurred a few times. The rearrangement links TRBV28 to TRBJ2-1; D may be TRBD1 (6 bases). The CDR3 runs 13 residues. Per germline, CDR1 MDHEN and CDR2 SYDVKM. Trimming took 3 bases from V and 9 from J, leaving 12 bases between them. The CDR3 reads CASSLAGVSEQFF. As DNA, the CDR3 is TGTGCCAGCAGTTTGGCAGGGGTGAGTGAGCAGTTCTTC.

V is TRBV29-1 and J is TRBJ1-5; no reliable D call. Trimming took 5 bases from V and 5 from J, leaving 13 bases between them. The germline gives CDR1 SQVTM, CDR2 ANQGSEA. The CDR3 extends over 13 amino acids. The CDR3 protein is CSVQDSSDQPQHF. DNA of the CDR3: TGCAGCGTTCAGGACTCCTCCGATCAGCCCCAGCATTTT.

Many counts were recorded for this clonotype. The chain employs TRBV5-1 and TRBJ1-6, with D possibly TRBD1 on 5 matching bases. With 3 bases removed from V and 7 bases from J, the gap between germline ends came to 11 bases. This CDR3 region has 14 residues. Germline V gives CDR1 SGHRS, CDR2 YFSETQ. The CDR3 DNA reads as TGCGCCAGCAGCTCGAGGACACAGAATTCACCCCTCCACTTT. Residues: CASSSRTQNSPLHF. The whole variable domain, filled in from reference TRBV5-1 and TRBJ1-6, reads KAGVTQTPRYLIKTRGQQVTLSCSPISGHRSVSWYQQTPGQGLQFLFEYFSETQRNKGNFPGRFSGRQFSNSRSEMNVSTLELGDSALYLCASSSRTQNSPLHFGNGTRLTVT.

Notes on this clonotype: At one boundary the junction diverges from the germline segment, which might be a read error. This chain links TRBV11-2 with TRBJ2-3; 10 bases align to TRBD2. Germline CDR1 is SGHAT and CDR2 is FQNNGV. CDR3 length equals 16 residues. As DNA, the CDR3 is TGTGCCAGCAGCTTAGGGACTAGCGGAAGCACAGATGCGCAGTATTTT. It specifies CASSLGTSGSTDAQYF.

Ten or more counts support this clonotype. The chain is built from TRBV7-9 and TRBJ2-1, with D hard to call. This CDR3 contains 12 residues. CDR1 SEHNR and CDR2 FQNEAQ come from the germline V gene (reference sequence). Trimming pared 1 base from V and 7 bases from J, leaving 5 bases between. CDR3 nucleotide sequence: TGTGCCAGCAGCTTAGGCAAGAATGAGCAGTTCTTC. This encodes CASSLGKNEQFF.

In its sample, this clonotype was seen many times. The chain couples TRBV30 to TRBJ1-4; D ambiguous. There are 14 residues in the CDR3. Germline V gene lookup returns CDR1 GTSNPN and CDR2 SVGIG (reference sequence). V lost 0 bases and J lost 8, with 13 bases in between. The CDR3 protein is CAWSVGSLREKLFF. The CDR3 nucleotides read TGTGCCTGGAGTGTCGGCAGTCTCAGGGAAAAACTGTTTTTT. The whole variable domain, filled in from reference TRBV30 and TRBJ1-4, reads SQTIHQWPATLVQPVGSPLSLECTVEGTSNPNLYWYRQAAGRGLQLLFYSVGIGQISSEVPQNLSASRPQDRQFILSSKKLLLSDSGFYLCAWSVGSLREKLFFGSGTQLSVL.

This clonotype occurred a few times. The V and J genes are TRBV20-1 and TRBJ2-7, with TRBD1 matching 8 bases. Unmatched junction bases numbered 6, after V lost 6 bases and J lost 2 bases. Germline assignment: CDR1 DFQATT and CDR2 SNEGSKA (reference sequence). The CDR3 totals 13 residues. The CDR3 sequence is CSAWGQETYEQYF. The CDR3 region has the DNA TGCAGTGCCTGGGGACAGGAGACCTACGAGCAGTACTTC.

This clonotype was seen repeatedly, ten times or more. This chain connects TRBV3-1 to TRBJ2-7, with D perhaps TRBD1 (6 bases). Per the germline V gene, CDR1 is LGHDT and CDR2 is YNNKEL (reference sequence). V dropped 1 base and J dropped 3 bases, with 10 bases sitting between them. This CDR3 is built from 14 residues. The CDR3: CASSQGQVNYEQYF. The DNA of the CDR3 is TGTGCCAGCAGCCAAGGACAGGTGAACTACGAGCAGTACTTC.

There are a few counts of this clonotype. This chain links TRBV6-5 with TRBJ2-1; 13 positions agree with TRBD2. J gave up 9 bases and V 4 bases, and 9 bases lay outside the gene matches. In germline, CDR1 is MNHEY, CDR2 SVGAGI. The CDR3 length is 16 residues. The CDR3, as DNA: TGTGCCAGCAGTTCCGGACTAGCGGGGGCGCTTGGTGAGCAGTTCTTC. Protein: CASSSGLAGALGEQFF.

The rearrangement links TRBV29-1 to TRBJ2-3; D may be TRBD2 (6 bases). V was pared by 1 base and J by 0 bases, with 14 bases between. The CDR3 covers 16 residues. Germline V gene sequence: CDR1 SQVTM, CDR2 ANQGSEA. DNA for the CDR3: TGCAGCGTTGAAGGGTGGCGGGGAAACAGCACAGATACGCAGTATTTT. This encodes CSVEGWRGNSTDTQYF.